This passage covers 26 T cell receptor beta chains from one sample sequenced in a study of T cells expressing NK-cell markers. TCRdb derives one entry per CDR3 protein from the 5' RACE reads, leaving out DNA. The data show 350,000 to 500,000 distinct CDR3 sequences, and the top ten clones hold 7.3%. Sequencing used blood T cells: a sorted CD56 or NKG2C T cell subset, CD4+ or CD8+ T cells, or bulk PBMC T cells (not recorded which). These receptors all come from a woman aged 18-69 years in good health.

This CDR3 is CASTDFGGHLGYTF. The chain is built from TRBV19 and TRBJ1-2; TCRdb's D call of TRBD1 is untestable without DNA. CDR1 LNHDA and CDR2 SQIVND come from the germline V gene (reference sequence). The CDR3 has 14 residues. The full variable domain, completed using reference TRBV19 and TRBJ1-2, is DGGITQSPKYLFRKEGQNVTLSCEQNLNHDAMYWYRQDPGQGLRLIYYSQIVNDFQKGDIAEGYSVSREKKESFPLTVTSAQKNPTAFYLCASTDFGGHLGYTFGSGTRLTVV.

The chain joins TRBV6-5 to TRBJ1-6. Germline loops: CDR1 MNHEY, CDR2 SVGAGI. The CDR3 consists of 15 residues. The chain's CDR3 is CASSYSKGENSPLHF.

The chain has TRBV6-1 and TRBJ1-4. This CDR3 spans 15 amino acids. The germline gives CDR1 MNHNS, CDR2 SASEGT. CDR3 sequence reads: CASSRRVSTNEKLFF.

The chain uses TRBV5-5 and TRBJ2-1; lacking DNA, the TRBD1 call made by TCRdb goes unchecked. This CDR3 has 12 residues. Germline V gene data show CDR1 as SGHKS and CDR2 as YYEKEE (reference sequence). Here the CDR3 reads CASSSPWDEQFF.

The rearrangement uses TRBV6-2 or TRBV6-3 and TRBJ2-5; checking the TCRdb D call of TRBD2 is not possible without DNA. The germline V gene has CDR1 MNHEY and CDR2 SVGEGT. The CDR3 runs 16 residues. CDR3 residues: CASSAASVEDQETQYF.

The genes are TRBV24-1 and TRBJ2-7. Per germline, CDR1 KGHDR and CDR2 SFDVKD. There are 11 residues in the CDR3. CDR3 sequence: CATSDYLEQYF.

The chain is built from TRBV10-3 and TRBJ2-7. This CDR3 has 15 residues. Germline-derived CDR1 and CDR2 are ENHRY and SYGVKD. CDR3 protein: CAISERTIEGSEQYF.

The CDR3 spells CASSQVSSGSTTDTQYF. This chain links TRBV4-3 with TRBJ2-3; TCRdb's D call, TRBD2, is unchecked because there is no DNA. The germline V gene has CDR1 LGHNA and CDR2 YSLEER. The CDR3 is 17 residues long.

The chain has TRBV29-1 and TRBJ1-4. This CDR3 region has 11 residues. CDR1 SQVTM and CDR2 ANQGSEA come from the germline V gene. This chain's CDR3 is CSVVVGGKLFF. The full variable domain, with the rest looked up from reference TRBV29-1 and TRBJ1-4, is SAVISQKPSRDICQRGTSLTIQCQVDSQVTMMFWYRQQPGQSLTLIATANQGSEATYESGFVIDKFPISRPNLTFSTLTVSNMSPEDSSIYLCSVVVGGKLFFGSGTQLSVL.

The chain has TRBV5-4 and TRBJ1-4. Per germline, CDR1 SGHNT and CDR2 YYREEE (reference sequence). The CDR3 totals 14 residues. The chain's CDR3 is CASSLALVSEKLFF.

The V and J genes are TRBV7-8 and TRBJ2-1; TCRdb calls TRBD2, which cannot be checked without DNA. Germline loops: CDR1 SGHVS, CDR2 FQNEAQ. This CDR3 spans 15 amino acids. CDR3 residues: CASSGTSGRAVEQFF.

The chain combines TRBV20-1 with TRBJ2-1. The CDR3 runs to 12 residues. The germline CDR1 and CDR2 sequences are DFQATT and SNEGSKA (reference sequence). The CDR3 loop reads CSRRSSYNEQFF.

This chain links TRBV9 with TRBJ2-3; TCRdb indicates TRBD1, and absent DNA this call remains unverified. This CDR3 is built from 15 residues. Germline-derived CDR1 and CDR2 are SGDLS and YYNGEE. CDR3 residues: CASSVEDSSTDTQYF.

This CDR3 reads CAISDSSSSTDTQYF. This chain uses TRBV10-3 with TRBJ2-3. The CDR3 totals 15 residues. Germline V gene lookup returns CDR1 ENHRY and CDR2 SYGVKD.

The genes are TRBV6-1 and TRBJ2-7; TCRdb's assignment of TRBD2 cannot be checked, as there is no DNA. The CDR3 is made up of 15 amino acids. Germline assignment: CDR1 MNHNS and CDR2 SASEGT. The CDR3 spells CASSPSGRSSYEQYF.

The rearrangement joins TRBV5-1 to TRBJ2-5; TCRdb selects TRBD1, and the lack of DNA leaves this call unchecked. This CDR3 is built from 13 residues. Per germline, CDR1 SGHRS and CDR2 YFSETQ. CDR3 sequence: CASCLAGPDTQYF.

CDR3 in amino acids: CASSQSGVPTQETQYF. The chain joins TRBV7-8 to TRBJ2-5. The germline V gene has CDR1 SGHVS and CDR2 FQNEAQ. The CDR3 sequence is 16 residues long.

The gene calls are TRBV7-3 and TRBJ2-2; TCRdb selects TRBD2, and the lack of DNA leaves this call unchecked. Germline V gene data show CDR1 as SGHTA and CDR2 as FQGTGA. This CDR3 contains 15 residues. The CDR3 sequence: CASSLKGLEAGELFF.

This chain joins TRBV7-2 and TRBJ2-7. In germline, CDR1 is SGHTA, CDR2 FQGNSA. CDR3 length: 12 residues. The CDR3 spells CASSSLIYEQYF. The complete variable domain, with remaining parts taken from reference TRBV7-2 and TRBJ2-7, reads GAGVSQSPSNKVTEKGKDVELRCDPISGHTALYWYRQSLGQGLEFLIYFQGNSAPDKSGLPSDRFSAERTGGSVSTLTIQRTQQEDSAVYLCASSSLIYEQYFGPGTRLTVT.

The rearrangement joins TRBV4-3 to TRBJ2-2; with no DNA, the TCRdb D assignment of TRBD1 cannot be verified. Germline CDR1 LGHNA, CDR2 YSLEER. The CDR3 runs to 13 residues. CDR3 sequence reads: CASSPEGGGELFF.

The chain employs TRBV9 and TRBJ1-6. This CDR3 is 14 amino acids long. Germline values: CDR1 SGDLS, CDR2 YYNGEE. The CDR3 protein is CASSQDRSNSPLHF.

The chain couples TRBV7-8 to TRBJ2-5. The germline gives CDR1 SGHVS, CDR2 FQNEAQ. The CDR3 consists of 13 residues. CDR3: CASSLGLTGTQYF.

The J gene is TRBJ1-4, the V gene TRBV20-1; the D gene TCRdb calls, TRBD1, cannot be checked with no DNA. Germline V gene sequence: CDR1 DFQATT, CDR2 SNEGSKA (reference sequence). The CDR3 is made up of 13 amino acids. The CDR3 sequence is CSASSSRNEKLFF.

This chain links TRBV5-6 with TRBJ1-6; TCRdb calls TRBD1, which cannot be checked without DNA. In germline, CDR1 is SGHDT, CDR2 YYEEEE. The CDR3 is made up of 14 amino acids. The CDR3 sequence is CASSTGFGNSPLHF.

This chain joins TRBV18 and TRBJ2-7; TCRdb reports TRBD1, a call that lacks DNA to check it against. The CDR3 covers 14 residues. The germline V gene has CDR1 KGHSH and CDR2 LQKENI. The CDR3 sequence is CASSPRTGYYEQYF.

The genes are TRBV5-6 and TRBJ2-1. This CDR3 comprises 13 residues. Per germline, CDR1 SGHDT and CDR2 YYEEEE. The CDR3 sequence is CASRQIGAVEQFF.